Included here is one T cell receptor beta chain sequence, with context. The protocol was immunoSEQ multiplex PCR, while the TCRdb copy is restricted to in-frame clones and leaves out a portion. The sample consists of fewer than 20,000 clones, roughly 84% of them appearing once. The CDR3 runs 13 residues. V trimming: 6 bases; J trimming: 4 bases; junction bases outside the gene matches: 1. Germline values: CDR1 SQVTM, CDR2 ANQGSEA. The sample is drawn from a study of PD-1 blockade in mismatch repair-deficient tumors. Study-level background: Patients had 11 to 13 mismatch repair-deficient cancer types and were previously treated and progressing.

Sequencing used PBMCs, obtained 4 weeks after starting pembrolizumab. The chain combines TRBV29-1 with TRBJ2-1; the match to TRBD2 covers 12 bases. The receptor comes from an adult with mismatch repair-deficient cancer. The CDR3: CSVGLAGYNEQFF. The CDR3 DNA is TGCAGCGTAGGACTAGCGGGGTACAATGAGCAGTTCTTC.